This TCR beta chain is from a study of T cells after yellow fever vaccination. Study-wide context: SMART-Seq v4 Ultra Low Input prepared the low-cell-number fractions.

CDR3 length: 14 amino acids. Trimming cost V 5 bases and J 6 bases, with 16 bases left between them. CDR1 and CDR2 (germline): KGHDR, SFDVKD. 5'RACE template switching produced TCR cDNA carrying a universal primer site and UMIs. Using its own MiXCR run on the 5' RACE reads, TCRdb lists one record per CDR3 protein. The data hold 300,000 to 450,000 distinct CDR3 sequences, with approximately 5.7% observed a single time. This clonotype turned up a few times. The TCR was taken from a man aged 25 to 40 who received the YFV17D yellow fever vaccine. The V and J genes are TRBV24-1 and TRBJ2-7; maybe TRBD2 (6 bases). The specimen was PBMCs, collected 5 days after the yellow fever booster vaccination. The CDR3 spells CATSGAGQEGEQYF. CDR3 bases: TGTGCCACCAGTGGAGCGGGTCAGGAGGGCGAGCAGTACTTC.